This T cell receptor (beta chain) was captured in a study of CD8 T cells in ankylosing spondylitis. This clonotype was seen more than once but under ten times. Germline CDR1 and CDR2: GTSNPN and SVGIG (reference sequence). The CDR3 covers 12 residues. V was cut by 5 bases and J by 0 bases, with 8 bases left in between. In TCRdb, the 5' RACE reads were re-called with MiXCR into one record per CDR3 protein. The sample holds over 150,000 distinct CDR3 sequences, around 13% seen once. This chain joins TRBV30 and TRBJ2-7; tentative D call: TRBD1 (6 bases). Material: blood, either unsorted or a sorted T cell fraction (not recorded which). The TCR sequence derives from a male donor with ankylosing spondylitis or in good health (not recorded which). CDR3 residues: CAWDRSSYEQYF. CDR3 coding DNA: TGTGCCTGGGACAGGAGCTCCTACGAGCAGTACTTC.